A selection of T cell receptor beta chains follows, all from one sample in a study of beta chain features in type 1 diabetes. Measured with immunoSEQ multiplex PCR; TCRdb has only the in-frame clones, and not every one. The sample includes approximately 270,000 clones, roughly an eighth of them seen just once. Source material: naive CD4+ T cells from blood. Every receptor here comes from a man aged 25-45 years with type 1 diabetes. CDR3s include the opening cysteine and the closing phenylalanine or tryptophan. Each record gives: J gene, V gene, CDR3 length, clone size, D gene, CDR3 DNA, CDR3 protein. D genes are given only for firm matches. Size is omitted from some rows. Given values are once, few, many or a class for expanded clones.

J: TRBJ2-2
V: TRBV29-1
length: 14
size: NA
D: NA
DNA: TGCAGCGTATACCGGGACATTAACACCGGGGAGCTGTTTTTT
CDR3: CSVYRDINTGELFF

J: TRBJ1-2
V: TRBV27
length: 12
size: NA
D: NA
DNA: TGTGCCAGCAAGAGGGGAGGGTATGGCTACACCTTC
CDR3: CASKRGGYGYTF

J: TRBJ2-5
V: TRBV30
length: 15
size: NA
D: NA
DNA: TGTGCCTGGGGGACGGGACTCACCGCACAAGAGACCCAGTACTTC
CDR3: CAWGTGLTAQETQYF

J: TRBJ2-1
V: TRBV9
length: 17
size: NA
D: TRBD2
DNA: TGTGCCAGCAGCGTAACAACTAGCGGGAGTCTTGTCCATGAGCAGTTCTTC
CDR3: CASSVTTSGSLVHEQFF

J: TRBJ2-7
V: TRBV30
length: 16
size: few
D: TRBD2
DNA: TGTGCCTGGAGCCCCCGTCGGACTAGCGGATCCTACGAGCAGTACTTC
CDR3: CAWSPRRTSGSYEQYF

J: TRBJ2-7
V: TRBV19
length: 15
size: once
D: NA
DNA: TGTGCCAGTAGTTCCTACTCCGCAGGCACCTACGAGCAGTACTTC
CDR3: CASSSYSAGTYEQYF

J: TRBJ2-7
V: TRBV5-1
length: 15
size: NA
D: TRBD2
DNA: TGCGCCAGCAGCCCGATCACTAGCGGCTCCTACGAGCAGTACTTC
CDR3: CASSPITSGSYEQYF

J: TRBJ2-7
V: TRBV28
length: 15
size: few
D: TRBD2
DNA: TGTGCCAGCAGTTCTGCGAGCGGGGCAAGCGACGAGCAGTACTTC
CDR3: CASSSASGASDEQYF

J: TRBJ2-1
V: TRBV2
length: 14
size: few
D: NA
DNA: TGTGCCAGCAGTGAAATTACGGTTGGAGGTGAGCAGTTCTTC
CDR3: CASSEITVGGEQFF

J: TRBJ2-6
V: TRBV19
length: 18
size: NA
D: TRBD2
DNA: TGTGCCAGTACCCTTGGGGCTAGCGGGAGATCAGGGGCCAACGTCCTGACTTTC
CDR3: CASTLGASGRSGANVLTF

J: TRBJ2-1
V: TRBV7-2
length: 14
size: NA
D: NA
DNA: TGTGCCAGCAGCTTAGGTCTAGCGTACAATGAGCAGTTCTTC
CDR3: CASSLGLAYNEQFF

J: TRBJ2-1
V: TRBV28
length: 16
size: few
D: NA
DNA: TGTGCCAGCAGTTTTAACGGCTTAGGACATGACAATGAGCAGTTCTTC
CDR3: CASSFNGLGHDNEQFF

J: TRBJ2-5
V: TRBV4-2
length: 12
size: few
D: NA
DNA: TGTGCCAGCAGCCAACAGGGAGAGACCCAGTACTTC
CDR3: CASSQQGETQYF

J: TRBJ2-1
V: TRBV7-9
length: 12
size: NA
D: NA
DNA: TGTGCCAGCAGCACCCCAGGATTTGAGCAGTTCTTC
CDR3: CASSTPGFEQFF

J: TRBJ2-3
V: TRBV28
length: 15
size: NA
D: NA
DNA: TGTGCCAGCAGTTTAGCGGTAGTCCACACAGATACGCAGTATTTT
CDR3: CASSLAVVHTDTQYF

J: TRBJ1-2
V: TRBV28
length: 13
size: NA
D: NA
DNA: TGTGCCAGCAGCGTGGGAGATCCCTATGGCTACACCTTC
CDR3: CASSVGDPYGYTF

J: TRBJ2-1
V: TRBV7-2
length: 14
size: few
D: TRBD2
DNA: TGTGCCAGCAGCGCAACTAGCGGGAGCAATGAGCAGTTCTTC
CDR3: CASSATSGSNEQFF

J: TRBJ2-3
V: TRBV7-2
length: 19
size: few
D: TRBD2
DNA: TGTGCCAGCAGCTTCTCCGGGACTAGCGGGACGGGGCGCACAGATACGCAGTATTTT
CDR3: CASSFSGTSGTGRTDTQYF

J: TRBJ2-3
V: TRBV5-4
length: 16
size: few
D: TRBD2
DNA: TGTGCCAGCAGCTTGGAAGCGGGGGGGTCTGGAGATACGCAGTATTTT
CDR3: CASSLEAGGSGDTQYF

J: TRBJ2-1
V: TRBV19
length: 13
size: few
D: NA
DNA: TGTGCCAGTAGTATAGTCCAGGCCGATGAGCAGTTCTTC
CDR3: CASSIVQADEQFF

J: TRBJ1-2
V: TRBV12-5
length: 13
size: once
D: TRBD1
DNA: TGTGCTAGTGGACCCAGACAGGGCCACGTCTACACCTTC
CDR3: CASGPRQGHVYTF

J: TRBJ2-1
V: TRBV6-1
length: 12
size: once
D: NA
DNA: TGTGCCAGCAGTGAACTTTACAATGAGCAGTTCTTC
CDR3: CASSELYNEQFF

J: TRBJ2-7
V: TRBV7-9
length: 15
size: NA
D: TRBD2
DNA: TGTGCCAGCAGCTTAATTAGCGGGGTTGTCTACGAGCAGTACTTC
CDR3: CASSLISGVVYEQYF

J: TRBJ2-1
V: TRBV18
length: 13
size: NA
D: NA
DNA: TGTGCCAGCTCTCTTCAGGGGACGGGTGAGCAGTTCTTC
CDR3: CASSLQGTGEQFF

J: TRBJ2-7
V: TRBV11-1
length: 14
size: once
D: TRBD2
DNA: TGTGCCAGCAGCTTACTAGCGGGAGACTACGAGCAGTACTTC
CDR3: CASSLLAGDYEQYF

J: TRBJ2-7
V: TRBV5-6
length: 16
size: few
D: NA
DNA: TGTGCCAGCAGCCAGTTCCGCTCTTTAAGCTCCTACGAGCAGTACTTC
CDR3: CASSQFRSLSSYEQYF

J: TRBJ2-7
V: TRBV5-1
length: 15
size: NA
D: NA
DNA: TGCGCCAGCAGCTTGGGCAGGGGAGACTCCTACGAGCAGTACTTC
CDR3: CASSLGRGDSYEQYF

J: TRBJ1-4
V: TRBV25-1
length: 15
size: NA
D: TRBD1
DNA: TGTGCCAGCAAGGGGGGAGCAGGGGGTAGTGAAAAACTGTTTTTT
CDR3: CASKGGAGGSEKLFF

J: TRBJ2-1
V: TRBV2
length: 15
size: NA
D: NA
DNA: TGTGCCAGCAGTGATGGTTATAGCTCCTACAATGAGCAGTTCTTC
CDR3: CASSDGYSSYNEQFF

J: TRBJ2-3
V: TRBV7-9
length: 16
size: NA
D: TRBD1
DNA: TGTGCCAGCACCCACTCCGGGACAGGGGGCTCAGATACGCAGTATTTT
CDR3: CASTHSGTGGSDTQYF

J: TRBJ2-7
V: TRBV6-5
length: 16
size: NA
D: TRBD2
DNA: TGTGCCAGCAGTTACTCGAGAAGCGGGAGTAATTACGAGCAGTACTTC
CDR3: CASSYSRSGSNYEQYF

J: TRBJ2-1
V: TRBV5-1
length: 15
size: NA
D: TRBD2
DNA: TGCGCCAGCAGCCTCGGACTAGCGACCTACAATGAGCAGTTCTTC
CDR3: CASSLGLATYNEQFF

J: TRBJ2-2
V: TRBV11-1
length: 13
size: NA
D: NA
DNA: TGTGCCAGCAGCCTTAGCGGTACCGGGGAGCTGTTTTTT
CDR3: CASSLSGTGELFF

J: TRBJ2-5
V: TRBV7-9
length: 15
size: NA
D: TRBD2
DNA: TGTGCCAGCGGATCTTATAGCGGGACCTCAGAGACCCAGTACTTC
CDR3: CASGSYSGTSETQYF

J: TRBJ2-3
V: TRBV11-2
length: 16
size: NA
D: NA
DNA: TGTGCCAGCAGCTGGATAGCAACTACCCTCACAGATACGCAGTATTTT
CDR3: CASSWIATTLTDTQYF

J: TRBJ1-1
V: TRBV11-1
length: 14
size: NA
D: NA
DNA: TGTGCCAGCAGCCTCGCGGACAGAAACACTGAAGCTTTCTTT
CDR3: CASSLADRNTEAFF

J: TRBJ1-5
V: TRBV19
length: 15
size: few
D: NA
DNA: TGTGCCAGTCGGGGAAACACCCGCTTAGATCAGCCCCAGCATTTT
CDR3: CASRGNTRLDQPQHF

J: TRBJ2-1
V: TRBV4-2
length: 16
size: few
D: TRBD2
DNA: TGTGCCAGCAGCCGAGGAGGGACTAGCGCCAACAATGAGCAGTTCTTC
CDR3: CASSRGGTSANNEQFF

J: TRBJ2-3
V: TRBV27
length: 15
size: few
D: NA
DNA: TGTGCCAGCAGTTTTTCACGGGTCAGCACAGATACGCAGTATTTT
CDR3: CASSFSRVSTDTQYF

J: TRBJ2-3
V: TRBV29-1
length: 14
size: NA
D: NA
DNA: TGCAGCGTGGCCCGGGGTGGGGGCACAGATACGCAGTATTTT
CDR3: CSVARGGGTDTQYF

J: TRBJ1-5
V: TRBV7-9
length: 15
size: few
D: NA
DNA: TGTGCCAGCAGCGTGGGACACGGGGACAATCAGCCCCAGCATTTT
CDR3: CASSVGHGDNQPQHF

J: TRBJ2-7
V: TRBV7-9
length: 14
size: NA
D: NA
DNA: TGTGCCAGCAGCTTAGGTCAGGGAACCTACGAGCAGTACTTC
CDR3: CASSLGQGTYEQYF

J: TRBJ1-2
V: TRBV29-1
length: 13
size: NA
D: TRBD1
DNA: TGCAGCGTTGCAATATTAGGACAGGGGAGCTACACCTTC
CDR3: CSVAILGQGSYTF

J: TRBJ2-1
V: TRBV5-1
length: 15
size: NA
D: NA
DNA: TGCGCCAGCACCCCCGAGGGGGGGATCTACAATGAGCAGTTCTTC
CDR3: CASTPEGGIYNEQFF

J: TRBJ2-3
V: TRBV7-2
length: 13
size: NA
D: NA
DNA: TGTGCCAGCAGCCCGAGGAACGGTGATACGCAGTATTTT
CDR3: CASSPRNGDTQYF

J: TRBJ2-1
V: TRBV7-3
length: 15
size: NA
D: TRBD2
DNA: TGTGCCAGCAGCCCGAGCGGGAGTACCTACAATGAGCAGTTCTTC
CDR3: CASSPSGSTYNEQFF

J: TRBJ2-5
V: TRBV25-1
length: 14
size: NA
D: NA
DNA: TGTGCCAGCAGTGATCCGGGACAAAGAGAGACCCAGTACTTC
CDR3: CASSDPGQRETQYF

J: TRBJ2-6
V: TRBV14
length: 14
size: NA
D: NA
DNA: TGTGCCAGCAGCCAAGAATTATGGGCCAACGTCCTGACTTTC
CDR3: CASSQELWANVLTF

J: TRBJ2-2
V: TRBV5-1
length: 15
size: few
D: NA
DNA: TGCGCCAGCAGCCTAAGCGGGACAAACACCGGGGAGCTGTTTTTT
CDR3: CASSLSGTNTGELFF

J: TRBJ2-7
V: TRBV21-1
length: 14
size: few
D: NA
DNA: TGTGCCAGCGGACGGACAGGGGTCGGCTACGAGCAGTACTTC
CDR3: CASGRTGVGYEQYF

J: TRBJ2-7
V: TRBV14
length: 16
size: few
D: TRBD2
DNA: TGTGCCAGCAGCCGGGCTAGCGGGAGCATCTCCTACGAGCAGTACTTC
CDR3: CASSRASGSISYEQYF

J: TRBJ2-2
V: TRBV28
length: 14
size: once
D: NA
DNA: TGTGCCAGCAGTTCCGGCGGGTACACCGGGGAGCTGTTTTTT
CDR3: CASSSGGYTGELFF

J: TRBJ1-2
V: TRBV5-4
length: 15
size: few
D: TRBD1
DNA: TGTGCCAGCAGGTCCGGGACAGGGTATGCCTATGGCTACACCTTC
CDR3: CASRSGTGYAYGYTF